The clone carrying this T cell receptor beta chain was counted once. Its antigen is as yet unknown. CDR1 and CDR2 from the germline V gene are SNHLY and FYNNEI. The CDR3 is made up of 16 amino acids. V shed 5 bases and J 8 bases; nucleotides not matched to a gene: 10. TCR sequencing used cDNA made by reverse transcription of extracted RNA. Clones were read by immunoSEQ multiplex PCR, and TCRdb kept only the in-frame ones, dropping some. The data contain about 150,000 clones, 55% of them singletons. The sample originates from a study of CD8+ T cells in alopecia areata. Overall study results and limits: Alopecia totalis/universalis scalp especially showed more expanded CD8+ clones than normal scalp.

PBMC-derived CD4+ and CD8+ T cells were sorted. Sequenced material: CD4+ T cells sorted from blood. This sequence joins TRBV2 and TRBJ2-1; TRBD2 matches 12 bases. This TCR derives from a human donor in good health. The CDR3: CASSLSGLAGGDEQFF. The CDR3, as DNA: TGTGCCAGCAGTCTAAGTGGTCTAGCGGGAGGGGATGAGCAGTTCTTC.